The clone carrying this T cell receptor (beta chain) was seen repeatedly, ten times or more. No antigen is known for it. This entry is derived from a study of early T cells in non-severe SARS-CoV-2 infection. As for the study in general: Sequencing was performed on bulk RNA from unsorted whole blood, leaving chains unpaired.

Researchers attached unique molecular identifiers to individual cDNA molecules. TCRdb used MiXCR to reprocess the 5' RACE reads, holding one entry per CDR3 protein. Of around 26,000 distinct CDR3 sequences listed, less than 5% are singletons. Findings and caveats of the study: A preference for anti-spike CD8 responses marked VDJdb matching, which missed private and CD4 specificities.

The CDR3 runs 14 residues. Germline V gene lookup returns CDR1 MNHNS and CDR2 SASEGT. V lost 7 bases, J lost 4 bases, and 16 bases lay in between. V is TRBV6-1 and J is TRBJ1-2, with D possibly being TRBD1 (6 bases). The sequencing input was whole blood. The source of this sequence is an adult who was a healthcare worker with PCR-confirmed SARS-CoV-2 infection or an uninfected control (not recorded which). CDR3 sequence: CASMQGPLLYGYTF. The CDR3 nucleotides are TGTGCCAGCATGCAGGGGCCCCTCCTCTATGGCTACACCTTC.